These T cell receptor beta chains were read from a single sample in a study of CD8 T cells in ankylosing spondylitis. Via MiXCR, TCRdb re-called the 5' RACE reads, giving one row per CDR3 protein. The data contain approximately 240,000 distinct CDR3 sequences, roughly a tenth of them singletons. The sequencing sample was made of blood, either unsorted or a sorted T cell fraction (not recorded which). The source of these receptors is a male donor with ankylosing spondylitis or in good health (not recorded which). Both conserved end residues are part of each CDR3.

TRBV5-5,16,CASSLSGGPDTGELFF
TRBV30,15,CAWSVASDFSYEQYF
TRBV6-1,15,CASSELWASTDTQYF
TRBV15,14,CATSRDSGQDTQYF
TRBV4-2,17,CASSQEVGGPYTDTQYF
TRBV9,16,CASSVGAGLAKNIQYF
TRBV5-1,14,CASSLDASSGPQHF
TRBV5-1,14,CASSLVPGSTEAFF
TRBV5-1,15,CASSVGGPGKNIQYF
TRBV12-3/TRBV12-4,15,CASSFTGGTTDTQYF
TRBV12-3/TRBV12-4,14,CASSPGHNTGELFF
TRBV14,15,CASSRTLGRWETQYF
TRBV5-6,14,CASSGARGVSPLHF
TRBV7-9,15,CASSLGLAGAETQYF
TRBV20-1,14,CSASPTSGIYEQYF
TRBV20-1,16,CSARDPSGGAGETQYF
TRBV7-2,16,CASSLAGPDSSYEQYF
TRBV29-1,15,CSVEGLPSSYNEQFF
TRBV4-2,12,CATSSSTDTQYF
TRBV10-3,12,CAISAQGTEAFF
TRBV6-1,14,CASSADRLNQPQHF
TRBV23-1,12,CASSHPGPEQFF